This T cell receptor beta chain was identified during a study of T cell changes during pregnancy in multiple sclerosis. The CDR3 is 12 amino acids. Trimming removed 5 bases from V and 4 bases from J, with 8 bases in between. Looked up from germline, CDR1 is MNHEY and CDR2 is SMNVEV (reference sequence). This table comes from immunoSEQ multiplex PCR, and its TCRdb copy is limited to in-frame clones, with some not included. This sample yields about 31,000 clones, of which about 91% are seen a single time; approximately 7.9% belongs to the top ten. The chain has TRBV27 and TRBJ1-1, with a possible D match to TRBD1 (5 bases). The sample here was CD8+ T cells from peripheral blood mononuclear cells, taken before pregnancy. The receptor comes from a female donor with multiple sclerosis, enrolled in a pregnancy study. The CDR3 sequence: CASSPGGTEAFF. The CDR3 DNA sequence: TGTGCCAGCAGTCCGGGGGGCACTGAAGCTTTCTTT.